These 24 T cell receptor beta chains came from one sample sequenced in a study of blood T cell repertoires in COVID-19. Method: immunoSEQ multiplex PCR; TCRdb's copy keeps in-frame clones and lacks some. The sample records 90,000 to 120,000 clones, about 80% being singletons. Specimen: peripheral blood. All receptors derive from a woman aged 70-85 years with acute or convalescent COVID-19.

The chain combines TRBV12-3 or TRBV12-4 with TRBJ1-2, with 7 bases fitting TRBD1. V lost 4 bases and J lost 3; bases outside the gene matches: 2. This CDR3 contains 13 residues. In DNA, the CDR3 is TGTGCCAGCAGTTGGGACAGATACTATGGCTACACCTTC. Its translation: CASSWDRYYGYTF.

The rearrangement joins TRBV10-3 to TRBJ2-1; 7 positions agree with TRBD2. Trimming at V came to 3 bases and at J to 0 bases, leaving 5 bases not matched to a gene. The V gene's germline CDR1 is ENHRY and CDR2 SYGVKD. CDR3 length equals 16 residues. CDR3 nucleotide sequence: TGTGCCATCAGTGAAGGGCGGGAGAGCTCCTACAATGAGCAGTTCTTC. This sequence encodes CAISEGRESSYNEQFF.

The chain links TRBV28 to TRBJ1-5; D is possibly TRBD1 (6 bases). CDR1 and CDR2 (germline): MDHEN, SYDVKM. The CDR3 has 15 residues. V was clipped by 3 bases and J by 2 bases, with 11 bases between them. CDR3 nucleotides: TGTGCCAGCAGTTTCTCGGCAGGGGGCAATCAGCCCCAGCATTTT. Translating it yields CASSFSAGGNQPQHF.

The table lists this clone with a count of one. The chain combines TRBV2 with TRBJ2-1, with D possibly TRBD1 on 6 matching bases. The germline V and J ends were trimmed by 10 bases and 4 bases, with 26 bases remaining between them. Germline values: CDR1 SNHLY, CDR2 FYNNEI. The CDR3 contains 17 residues. For the CDR3, the DNA is TGTGCCACCACGAAACCGACGACAGGTCAGGCATACAATGAGCAGTTCTTC. This sequence encodes CATTKPTTGQAYNEQFF. Supplemented by reference TRBV2 and TRBJ2-1, the full variable domain reads EPEVTQTPSHQVTQMGQEVILRCVPISNHLYFYWYRQILGQKVEFLVSFYNNEISEKSEIFDDQFSVERPDGSNFTLKIRSTKLEDSAMYFCATTKPTTGQAYNEQFFGPGTRLTVL.

As to this clone: An end of the junction does not agree with germline; a read error may underlie this. The rearrangement links TRBV2 to TRBJ2-3, with 9 bases that match TRBD2. The length of the CDR3 is 12 residues. Germline assignment: CDR1 SNHLY and CDR2 FYNNEI. In nucleotides, the CDR3 is TGTGCCAGCAGTTTAGCGGGAGATCCGCAGTATTTT. As protein: CASSLAGDPQYF. The whole variable domain, filled in from reference TRBV2 and TRBJ2-3, reads EPEVTQTPSHQVTQMGQEVILRCVPISNHLYFYWYRQILGQKVEFLVSFYNNEISEKSEIFDDQFSVERPDGSNFTLKIRSTKLEDSAMYFCASSLAGDPQYFGPGTRLTVL.

J is TRBJ2-7 and V is TRBV15; the D is unclear. In germline, CDR1 is LNHNV, CDR2 YYDKDF (reference sequence). This CDR3 has 14 residues. Trimming cost V 0 bases and J 0 bases, with 6 bases left between them. DNA of the CDR3: TGTGCCACCAGCAGAGACACGAGCTCCTACGAGCAGTACGTC. Translation gives CATSRDTSSYEQYV.

The chain recombines TRBV28 with TRBJ1-2; TRBD1 matches 8 bases. Unmatched junction bases numbered 9, after V lost 7 bases and J lost 2 bases. CDR1 and CDR2 (germline): MDHEN, SYDVKM. The CDR3 runs 15 residues. The CDR3 loop is CASTLGGTGNYGYTF. DNA of the CDR3: TGTGCCAGCACCTTAGGCGGGACAGGCAACTATGGCTACACCTTC.

A few counts support this clone. The chain couples TRBV28 to TRBJ1-5, with 9 bases that match TRBD1. Germline V gene sequence: CDR1 MDHEN, CDR2 SYDVKM. V was pared by 3 bases and J by 2 bases, with 2 bases of the junction left unmatched. The CDR3 totals 15 residues. CDR3 nucleotides: TGTGCCAGCAGTTTTAGGGACAGGGGCAATCAGCCCCAGCATTTT. As protein: CASSFRDRGNQPQHF.

V is TRBV5-4 and J is TRBJ1-2, with 7 positions matching TRBD1. Looked up from germline, CDR1 is SGHNT and CDR2 is YYREEE (reference sequence). CDR3 size: 13 residues. V dropped 4 bases and J dropped 7; count of bases not matched to a gene: 7. The CDR3 DNA reads as TGTGCCAGCAGCCCGACAGGGTCTTCTGGCTACACCTTC. This gives the protein CASSPTGSSGYTF.

This clone was detected only once. The chain combines TRBV7-6 with TRBJ1-6; 8 nucleotides agree with TRBD1. Germline V gene lookup returns CDR1 SGHVS and CDR2 FNYEAQ. V shed 1 base, J shed 11 bases, and the junction held 4 bases outside the gene matches. CDR3 length: 14 residues. This CDR3 is CASSLEQGVPPLHF. Written as DNA, the CDR3 is TGTGCCAGCAGCTTAGAACAGGGGGTACCACCCCTCCACTTT. The full variable domain, in which reference TRBV7-6 and TRBJ1-6 provide the parts outside the CDR3, is GAGVSQSPRYKVTKRGQDVALRCDPISGHVSLYWYRQALGQGPEFLTYFNYEAQQDKSGLPNDRFSAERPEGSISTLTIQRTEQRDSAMYRCASSLEQGVPPLHFGNGTRLTVT.

This chain connects TRBV9 to TRBJ2-7, with 9 positions matching TRBD2. CDR1 is SGDLS and CDR2 is YYNGEE in the germline V gene. V lost 0 bases to trimming and J lost 6 bases; unmatched junction nucleotides: 10. The CDR3 extends over 16 amino acids. Here the CDR3 reads CASSVDQGILAGEQYF. CDR3 DNA sequence: TGTGCCAGCAGCGTAGATCAGGGGATACTAGCGGGCGAGCAGTACTTC. The whole variable domain, remainder taken from reference TRBV9 and TRBJ2-7, is DSGVTQTPKHLITATGQRVTLRCSPRSGDLSVYWYQQSLDQGLQFLIQYYNGEERAKGNILERFSAQQFPDLHSELNLSSLELGDSALYFCASSVDQGILAGEQYFGPGTRLTVT.

The chain couples TRBV3-1 (or the pseudogene TRBV3-2) to TRBJ2-1; possible D gene TRBD2, 6 bases. The CDR3 extends over 15 amino acids. CDR1 LGHDT and CDR2 YNNKEL come from the germline V gene (reference sequence). V lost 5 bases and J lost 4, with 15 bases in between. CDR3 residues: CASSFGTLGYNEQFF. The CDR3 DNA reads as TGTGCCAGCAGCTTCGGGACTCTAGGTTACAATGAGCAGTTCTTC.

The table lists this clone with a count of one. This chain joins TRBV10-3 and TRBJ2-2; possibly TRBD1 for D (6 bases). CDR1 and CDR2 (germline): ENHRY, SYGVKD. Deletions cut 1 base from V and 1 base from J, with 7 bases between. The CDR3 length is 15 residues. The CDR3 is CAISELGQNTGELFF. In nucleotides, the CDR3 is TGTGCCATCAGTGAGTTGGGACAGAACACCGGGGAGCTGTTTTTT.

The chain uses TRBV5-6 and TRBJ2-5; D possibly corresponds to TRBD1 (6 bases). The CDR3 has 15 residues. Germline V CDR1 and CDR2: SGHDT, YYEEEE. V lost 6 bases and J 4 bases, leaving 19 bases between the germline ends. In nucleotides, the CDR3 is TGTGCCAGCACCACGCGACCGGGACAAAGAGAGACCCAGTACTTC. Translated, it gives CASTTRPGQRETQYF.

The chain recombines TRBV2 with TRBJ1-5; D is undetermined. CDR1 is SNHLY and CDR2 is FYNNEI in the germline V gene. V lost 0 bases, J lost 6 bases, and 6 bases lay in between. This CDR3 contains 13 residues. Written as DNA, the CDR3 is TGTGCCAGCAGTGAAGCGCTAGGTCAGCCCCAGCATTTT. Its translation is CASSEALGQPQHF. The variable domain in full, completed from reference TRBV2 and TRBJ1-5, reads EPEVTQTPSHQVTQMGQEVILRCVPISNHLYFYWYRQILGQKVEFLVSFYNNEISEKSEIFDDQFSVERPDGSNFTLKIRSTKLEDSAMYFCASSEALGQPQHFGDGTRLSIL.

This clone was counted between two and nine times. The chain carries TRBV19 and TRBJ1-4; D uncertain. V lost 1 base and J lost 8, with 11 bases in between. Germline CDR1 reads LNHDA; CDR2 reads SQIVND (reference sequence). The CDR3 length is 14 residues. The CDR3 coding sequence is TGTGCCAGTAGTATAGGGAGGGCCCAGGAAAAACTGTTTTTT. Protein product: CASSIGRAQEKLFF.

The J gene is TRBJ2-1, the V gene TRBV21-1; TRBD2 is the table's D call and was not checked against the DNA. TRBV21-1 is a listed pseudogene. The CDR3 sequence is 17 residues long. In nucleotides, the CDR3 is TGTGCCAGCAGCCCCACCCCGACTAGCGGGGGGTACAATGAGCAGTTCTTC. Residues: CASSPTPTSGGYNEQFF.

This chain uses TRBV7-9 with TRBJ1-1; D ambiguous. Trimming left V 5 bases short and J 4 bases short, with 14 bases between. Germline assignment: CDR1 SEHNR and CDR2 FQNEAQ (reference sequence). The CDR3 is made up of 14 amino acids. In DNA form, the CDR3 reads TGTGCCAGCAGCATGGGCCAGGTCCTCACTGAAGCTTTCTTT. Its protein product is CASSMGQVLTEAFF.

Notes on this clone: The sample carries other DNA sequences with the same CDR3. J is TRBJ1-1 and V is TRBV7-3; no reliable D call. Trimming shortened V by 4 bases and J by 3 bases, and 15 bases separated the two germline ends. This CDR3 spans 15 amino acids. Germline-derived CDR1 and CDR2 are SGHTA and FQGTGA. The CDR3: CASSSSGRPYTEAFF. The CDR3 DNA is TGTGCCAGCAGCTCTTCCGGCAGGCCCTACACTGAAGCTTTCTTT.

This chain joins TRBV28 and TRBJ1-2; 9 positions agree with TRBD1. CDR3 length equals 15 residues. Germline CDR1 is MDHEN and CDR2 is SYDVKM. The junction had 6 bases not matched to a gene; V was cut back by 4 bases and J by 3 bases. Here the CDR3 DNA reads TGTGCCAGCAGTTCTACAGGGGGCAGGGACTATGGCTACACCTTC. Translation gives CASSSTGGRDYGYTF.

The chain couples TRBV10-3 to TRBJ1-1, with 8 bases matching TRBD1. CDR1 ENHRY and CDR2 SYGVKD come from the germline V gene. J lost 0 bases, V lost 3 bases, and 3 bases had no gene match. This CDR3 is 15 amino acids long. The CDR3, as DNA: TGTGCCATCAGTGACGGACAGGGAATGAACACTGAAGCTTTCTTT. It codes for CAISDGQGMNTEAFF.

The chain has TRBV12-3 or TRBV12-4 and TRBJ1-5; D gene uncertain. The germline V and J ends were trimmed by 5 bases and 2 bases, with 4 bases remaining between them. The CDR3 sequence is 12 residues long. CDR3 amino acids: CASSEGNQPQHF. DNA for the CDR3: TGTGCCAGCAGTGAGGGCAATCAGCCCCAGCATTTT.

The chain employs TRBV28 and TRBJ2-1; TRBD2 matches at 8 bases. The germline V gene has CDR1 MDHEN and CDR2 SYDVKM. V dropped 3 bases and J dropped 1; count of bases not matched to a gene: 2. The CDR3 spans 15 residues. The CDR3: CASSFAGGSYNEQFF. The CDR3 nucleotides are TGTGCCAGCAGTTTTGCGGGGGGTTCCTACAATGAGCAGTTCTTC. The full variable domain, completed using reference TRBV28 and TRBJ2-1, is DVKVTQSSRYLVKRTGEKVFLECVQDMDHENMFWYRQDPGLGLRLIYFSYDVKMKEKGDIPEGYSVSREKKERFSLILESASTNQTSMYLCASSFAGGSYNEQFFGPGTRLTVL.

The V and J genes are TRBV12-3 or TRBV12-4 and TRBJ2-5; D is perhaps TRBD2 (5 bases). There are 13 residues in the CDR3. V lost 1 base to trimming and J lost 5 bases, with 8 bases between them. The CDR3 nucleotides are TGTGCCAGCAGTTTAGTACTAGTTGAGACCCAGTACTTC. Its translation is CASSLVLVETQYF.